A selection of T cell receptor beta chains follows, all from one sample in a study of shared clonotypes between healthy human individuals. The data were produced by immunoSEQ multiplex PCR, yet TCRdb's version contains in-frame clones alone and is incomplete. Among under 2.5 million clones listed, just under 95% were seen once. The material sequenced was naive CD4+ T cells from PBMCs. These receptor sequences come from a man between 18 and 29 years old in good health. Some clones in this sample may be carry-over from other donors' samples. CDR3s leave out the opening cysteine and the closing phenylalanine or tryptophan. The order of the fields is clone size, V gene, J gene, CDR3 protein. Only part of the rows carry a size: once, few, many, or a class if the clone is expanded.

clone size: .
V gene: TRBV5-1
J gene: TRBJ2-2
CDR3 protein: ASSLVLAGTNTGELF

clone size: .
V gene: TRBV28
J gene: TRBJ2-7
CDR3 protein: ASSTPGRNPSGYEQY

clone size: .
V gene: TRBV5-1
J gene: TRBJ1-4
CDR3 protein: ASSLSGGPEKLF

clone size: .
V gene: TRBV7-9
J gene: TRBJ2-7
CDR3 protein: ASSYHGQAYEQY

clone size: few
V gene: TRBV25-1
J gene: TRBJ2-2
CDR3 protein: ASSEYPGSGMNTGELF

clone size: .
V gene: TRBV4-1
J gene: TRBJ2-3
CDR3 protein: ASSQAWAPPDTQY

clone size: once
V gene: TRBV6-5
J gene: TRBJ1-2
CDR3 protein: ASSYGPGGYGYT

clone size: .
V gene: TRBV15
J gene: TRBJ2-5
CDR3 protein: ATSSRPGGETQY

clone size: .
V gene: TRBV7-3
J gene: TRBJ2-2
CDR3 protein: ASSFPIGTSDTGELF

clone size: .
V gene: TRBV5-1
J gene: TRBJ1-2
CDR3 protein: ASTLGTGDYGYT

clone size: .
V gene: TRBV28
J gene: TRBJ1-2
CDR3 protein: ASSFPRGYGYT

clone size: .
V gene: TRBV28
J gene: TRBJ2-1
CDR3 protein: ASSPGQGNEQF

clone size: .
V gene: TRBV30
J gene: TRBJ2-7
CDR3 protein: AWSLSYEQY

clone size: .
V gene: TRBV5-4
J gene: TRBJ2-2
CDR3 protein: ASSLVSSGTGELF

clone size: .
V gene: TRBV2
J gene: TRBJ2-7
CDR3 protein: ASSEEVGYEQY

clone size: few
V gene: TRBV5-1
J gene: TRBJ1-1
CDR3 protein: ASSPGQGDTEAF

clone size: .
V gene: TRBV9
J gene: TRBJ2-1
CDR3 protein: ASSVSPGLAGNEQF

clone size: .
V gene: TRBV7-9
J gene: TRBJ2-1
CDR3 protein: ASSQSSGGLHNEQF

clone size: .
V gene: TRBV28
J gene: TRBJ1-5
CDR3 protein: ASSTSSSGNQPQH

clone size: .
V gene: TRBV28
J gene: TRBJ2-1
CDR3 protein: ASSWQGPYNEQF

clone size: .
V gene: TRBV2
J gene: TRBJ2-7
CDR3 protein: ASSLGFYEQY

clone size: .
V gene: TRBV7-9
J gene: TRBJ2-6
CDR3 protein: ASSLTDRKLTGANVLT

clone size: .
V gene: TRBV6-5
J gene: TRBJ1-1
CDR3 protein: ASRLTGGTEAF

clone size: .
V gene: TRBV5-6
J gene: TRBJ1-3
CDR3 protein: ASSTGGAGNTIY

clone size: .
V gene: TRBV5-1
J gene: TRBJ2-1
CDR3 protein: ASSLEGPSYNEQF

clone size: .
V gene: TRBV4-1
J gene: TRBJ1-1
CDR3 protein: ASSHAGDPTEAF

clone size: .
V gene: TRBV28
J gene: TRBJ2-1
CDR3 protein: ASRSGGGAPYNEQF

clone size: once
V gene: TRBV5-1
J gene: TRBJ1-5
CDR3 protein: ASSVGTLGQPQH

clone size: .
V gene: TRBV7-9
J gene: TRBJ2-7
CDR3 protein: ASSPFNAYEQY